Listed below are T cell receptor beta chains from one sample, sequenced in a study of cytomegalovirus exposure and HLA in healthy donors. Method: immunoSEQ multiplex PCR; TCRdb's copy keeps in-frame clones and lacks some. The repertoire holds some 170,000 clones, with 80% as singletons. Sequencing was performed on PBMCs. The receptors here all came from a man aged 18 to 35 in good health and CMV-seropositive. CDR3s include the opening cysteine and the closing phenylalanine or tryptophan. A D gene is named only where the DNA matches it firmly. Clone size is not always given. Where it is, it says once, few, many or a class for expanded clones.

TGCGCCAGCAGCCTCCCAAAGGACAGGGAGAGAGATACGCAGTATTTT	CASSLPKDRERDTQYF	TRBJ2-3	.	TRBV4-1	TRBD1
TGTGCCAGTATGGACAGGGTCATGTATGAGCAGTTCTTC	CASMDRVMYEQFF	TRBJ2-1	.	TRBV19	TRBD1
TGCGCCAGCAGCCAAGATAGGAGCGGCTACGAGCAGTACTTC	CASSQDRSGYEQYF	TRBJ2-7	.	TRBV4-3	.
TGTGCCAGCAGTGACATCGGAACAGTAGACAATGAGCAGTTCTTC	CASSDIGTVDNEQFF	TRBJ2-1	.	TRBV25-1	.
TGTGCCAGCAGTGTGACAGGGAACTATGGCTACACCTTC	CASSVTGNYGYTF	TRBJ1-2	.	TRBV6-4	TRBD1
TGTGCCAGCTCAGACCAGGGTTCCGGGGAGCTGTTTTTT	CASSDQGSGELFF	TRBJ2-2	few	TRBV18	.
TGTGCCAGCAGCCAAGACAGGGGGCTATCCTACAATGAGCAGTTCTTC	CASSQDRGLSYNEQFF	TRBJ2-1	.	TRBV14	TRBD1
TGCGCCAGCAGCCCAATGGGCAGCTCCTATAATTCACCCCTCCACTTT	CASSPMGSSYNSPLHF	TRBJ1-6	.	TRBV5-1	.
TGTGCCAGCAGATACCACAGGGGAACTAGCGGGAGGGCCGGGGATGAGCAGTTCTTC	CASRYHRGTSGRAGDEQFF	TRBJ2-1	.	TRBV7-9	TRBD2
TGTGCCAGTAGTAAAGGGGACGAGCAGTACTTC	CASSKGDEQYF	TRBJ2-7	few	TRBV19	.
TGTGCCAGCAGTGCTACGGGGGTGCGGGGCTACACCTTC	CASSATGVRGYTF	TRBJ1-2	few	TRBV6-1	.
TGTGCCAGCAGCAAGACAGAATACGAGCAGTACTTC	CASSKTEYEQYF	TRBJ2-7	once	TRBV9	.
TGTGCCAGCACGGCGCAGGTGAACACTGAAGCTTTCTTT	CASTAQVNTEAFF	TRBJ1-1	.	TRBV6-1	.
TGTGCCAGCAGCCCTACCAGGATCGGGACAGGGACCGAGCAGTACTTC	CASSPTRIGTGTEQYF	TRBJ2-7	.	TRBV14	TRBD1
TGTGCCAGCAACCAGGACGGAGCGGTGGCGAATGAAGCTTTCTTT	CASNQDGAVANEAFF	TRBJ1-1	.	TRBV6-1	.
TGTGCCAGCAGTGGCCTGGCGGGGCGGGACACAGATACGCAGTATTTT	CASSGLAGRDTDTQYF	TRBJ2-3	.	TRBV28	.
TGTGCCAGCAAGGGACAGCTGACCTACGAGCAGTACTTC	CASKGQLTYEQYF	TRBJ2-7	.	TRBV6-5	TRBD1
TGTGCCAGCAGCTTTAAAGATCAGTACTATGGCTACACCTTC	CASSFKDQYYGYTF	TRBJ1-2	.	TRBV5-6	.
TGTGCCAGCAGTGAAAGAGCCTCCTACGAGCAGTACTTC	CASSERASYEQYF	TRBJ2-7	few	TRBV2	.
TGTGCCAGCTCAAGGGGGCCAGGCACCGGGGAGCTGTTTTTT	CASSRGPGTGELFF	TRBJ2-2	.	TRBV6-4	TRBD1
TGTGCCAGTAGCTCGGGTCACCTGTCCTACGAGCAGTACTTC	CASSSGHLSYEQYF	TRBJ2-7	.	TRBV19	.
TGTGCCAGCAGAGCCGCCGGGACAGCCTACACAGATACGCAGTATTTT	CASRAAGTAYTDTQYF	TRBJ2-3	.	TRBV25-1	TRBD1
TGCGCCAGCAGCCAAGGCCCCTGGACTAGCGGGACGTCGGCCTACGAGCAGTACTTC	CASSQGPWTSGTSAYEQYF	TRBJ2-7	few	TRBV4-1	TRBD2
TGTGCCAGCAGGGAGGACTCCTACAATGAGCAGTTCTTC	CASREDSYNEQFF	TRBJ2-1	.	TRBV6-1	.
TGTGCCAGCACCCTAGCGGGGCAAGAGACCCAGTACTTC	CASTLAGQETQYF	TRBJ2-5	.	TRBV5-4	TRBD2
TGCGCCAGCAGCCACACTAGTGGGGGGGCCGATGAGCAGTTCTTC	CASSHTSGGADEQFF	TRBJ2-1	.	TRBV4-1	.
TGCGCCAGCAGCTTCGGCCTACAGGGGCGTCGCACCGGGGAGCTGTTTTTT	CASSFGLQGRRTGELFF	TRBJ2-2	.	TRBV5-1	TRBD1
TGTGCCAGCAGCGGGGTGGGGGCGAGCTCTGGGGCCAACGTCCTGACTTTC	CASSGVGASSGANVLTF	TRBJ2-6	.	TRBV9	.
TGCAGCGTTCGACAGGGGCCCCCGAGCTCCTACGAGCAGTACTTC	CSVRQGPPSSYEQYF	TRBJ2-7	.	TRBV29-1	TRBD1
TGTGCCAGCATGACAGGGGGCAATGAGCAGTTCTTC	CASMTGGNEQFF	TRBJ2-1	.	TRBV6-1	TRBD1
TGTGCCAGCAGTTTATACGCGGGGGCGGGTTTTATGGAGACCCAGTACTTC	CASSLYAGAGFMETQYF	TRBJ2-5	.	TRBV27	.
TGTGCCAGCAGCTACCTATTCCAGGGCCTTCGCGGCAATGAGCAGTTCTTC	CASSYLFQGLRGNEQFF	TRBJ2-1	.	TRBV5-5	.
TGTGCCAGCAGCACTAGACAGGGGGTGGGAGAGACCCAGTACTTC	CASSTRQGVGETQYF	TRBJ2-5	.	TRBV5-4	TRBD1
TGCGCCAGCAGTGAGAAACTAGTGGGGGGAATACAAGAGACCCAGTACTTC	CASSEKLVGGIQETQYF	TRBJ2-5	.	TRBV10-2	.
TGCGCCAGCAGCCAGACAGGGGGGTCCACCGGGGAGCTGTTTTTT	CASSQTGGSTGELFF	TRBJ2-2	.	TRBV4-1	TRBD1
TGCGCCAGCGGTGTGGCGGGAGCGGCCGAGCAGTACTTC	CASGVAGAAEQYF	TRBJ2-7	few	TRBV5-1	TRBD2
TGTGCCAGCAGCTTTACCTCCGGGACTAGCTTAGCCGAGCAGTACTTC	CASSFTSGTSLAEQYF	TRBJ2-7	few	TRBV7-2	TRBD2
TGTGCCAGCAAGTTGGGGGGACAGACCTATGGCTACACCTTC	CASKLGGQTYGYTF	TRBJ1-2	.	TRBV6-5	TRBD1
TGTGCCAGCAGCTTAGTCGGGACTAGGGGGCACAATGAGCAGTTCTTC	CASSLVGTRGHNEQFF	TRBJ2-1	once	TRBV7-6	.
TGTGCCAGCAGTGAAGCGCCTTCTAGCGGGAGGTTCTACGAGCAGTACTTC	CASSEAPSSGRFYEQYF	TRBJ2-7	.	TRBV6-1	TRBD2
TGTGCCAGCAGTCAGGAACAGGGGGCAACTAATGAAAAACTGTTTTTT	CASSQEQGATNEKLFF	TRBJ1-4	.	TRBV2	TRBD1
TGTGCCAGTAGTATAACCGGGACAGGGGTAAAGAACGAGCAGTACTTC	CASSITGTGVKNEQYF	TRBJ2-7	.	TRBV19	TRBD1
TGTGCCAGCAGCTTGGATCCGTTCACAGATACGCAGTATTTT	CASSLDPFTDTQYF	TRBJ2-3	once	TRBV5-5	.
TGTGCCAGCAGCGTAGTCGCGGTCGGGGAGCTGTTTTTT	CASSVVAVGELFF	TRBJ2-2	.	TRBV9	.
TGTGCCACCTATCAGGGGTGGGCTGTGGGGCCCCAGCATTTT	CATYQGWAVGPQHF	TRBJ1-5	.	TRBV28	.
TGTGCCAGCAGCAGGGCCGGAGGAGGCTCTGGAAACACCATATATTTT	CASSRAGGGSGNTIYF	TRBJ1-3	.	TRBV5-4	.
TGTGCCAGCAGCCAAAATCCCAGGACAGGGGATTCCGGGGAGCTGTTTTTT	CASSQNPRTGDSGELFF	TRBJ2-2	.	TRBV4-2	TRBD1
TGTGCCAGCAGCCCTGGACTAGTGGGGGGAAAGGACACCGGGGAGCTGTTTTTT	CASSPGLVGGKDTGELFF	TRBJ2-2	.	TRBV5-4	TRBD2